This is a list of T cell receptor beta chains from one sample in a study of PD-1 blockade in classical Hodgkin lymphoma. Data came from immunoSEQ multiplex PCR; TCRdb stores just in-frame clones and leaves some out. The sample lists some 15,000 clones, around nine tenths occurring once. Sequences were derived from CD4+ T cells from blood, sampled before the fourth cycle of nivolumab. The receptors were gathered from a human donor with classical Hodgkin lymphoma. CDR3s include the opening cysteine and the closing phenylalanine or tryptophan. Fields, in order: V gene, J gene, D gene, clone size, CDR3 protein, CDR3 DNA. D genes are given only for firm matches. For some rows the clone size is stated as once, few or many, or as a class when expanded; others skip it.

>TRBV6-1|TRBJ2-3|TRBD2|once
CASSEEPAGNTDTQYF
TGTGCCAGCAGTGAAGAACCAGCGGGAAACACAGATACGCAGTATTTT
>TRBV5-4|TRBJ2-2|NA|NA
CASSLDWGTGELFF
TGTGCCAGCAGCTTGGACTGGGGGACCGGGGAGCTGTTTTTT
>TRBV6-6|TRBJ2-5|TRBD1|NA
CASSYSSGGTETQYF
TGTGCCAGCAGTTACAGTTCAGGGGGTACGGAGACCCAGTACTTC
>TRBV27|TRBJ2-3|TRBD1|NA
CASSLLGTGRGNTQYF
TGTGCCAGCAGTTTACTCGGGACAGGGCGAGGGAATACGCAGTATTTT
>TRBV6-1|TRBJ1-5|NA|NA
CASSDTRYQPQHF
TGTGCCAGCAGTGATACACGGTATCAGCCCCAGCATTTT
>TRBV19|TRBJ2-5|TRBD1|NA
CASSKGGGETQYF
TGTGCCAGTAGTAAAGGGGGCGGTGAGACCCAGTACTTC
>TRBV23-1|TRBJ1-1|TRBD1|NA
CASRPPRRQGAIYTEAFF
TGCGCCAGCAGACCTCCCCGCCGACAGGGGGCGATCTACACTGAAGCTTTCTTT
>TRBV5-1|TRBJ2-7|NA|once
CASSLAGNSYEQYF
TGCGCCAGCAGCTTGGCAGGGAACTCCTACGAGCAGTACTTC
>TRBV6-1|TRBJ1-3|NA|few
CASSEGQGYGNTIYF
TGTGCCAGCAGTGAAGGGCAGGGGTACGGAAACACCATATATTTT
>TRBV4-3|TRBJ2-5|NA|NA
CASSQGWRGGHETQYF
TGCGCCAGCAGCCAAGGATGGAGGGGGGGCCACGAGACCCAGTACTTC
>TRBV19|TRBJ2-5|NA|NA
CASSILRGRGEETQYF
TGTGCCAGTAGTATATTACGAGGCAGGGGAGAAGAGACCCAGTACTTC
>TRBV7-9|TRBJ1-2|NA|NA
CASSLAWGKSGYTF
TGTGCCAGCAGCTTAGCTTGGGGAAAGTCTGGCTACACCTTC
>TRBV7-3|TRBJ2-2|TRBD1|NA
CASSPLGQGLGELFF
TGTGCCAGCAGCCCCCTCGGACAGGGGCTCGGGGAGCTGTTTTTT
>TRBV28|TRBJ2-7|NA|NA
CASSSPFSGTGEQYF
TGTGCCAGCAGTTCCCCCTTTAGCGGGACAGGCGAGCAGTACTTC
>TRBV6-6|TRBJ1-5|NA|NA
CASSGRQNSNQPQHF
TGTGCCAGCAGTGGCCGACAGAATAGCAATCAGCCCCAGCATTTT
>TRBV2|TRBJ2-7|TRBD1|NA
CASIPDRGGEQYF
TGTGCCAGCATCCCGGACAGGGGAGGCGAGCAGTACTTC
>TRBV5-1|TRBJ1-1|NA|NA
CASRPGPRGTEAFF
TGCGCCAGCAGACCGGGACCCCGGGGCACTGAAGCTTTCTTT
>TRBV12-1|TRBJ2-7|NA|NA
CASSSPSEVYEQYF
TGTGCCAGCTCATCTCCTAGCGAGGTCTACGAGCAGTACTTC
>TRBV13|TRBJ2-7|TRBD2|NA
CASSLGLAGFSEQYF
TGTGCCAGCAGCTTAGGACTAGCGGGATTTAGCGAGCAGTACTTC
>TRBV28|TRBJ1-1|NA|NA
CASSLLYTEAFF
TGTGCCAGCAGTTTACTATACACTGAAGCTTTCTTT
>TRBV19|TRBJ1-1|NA|once
CASSMQVNTEAFF
TGTGCCAGTAGTATGCAGGTGAACACTGAAGCTTTCTTT
>TRBV18|TRBJ2-7|NA|NA
CASSTLDSNEQYF
TGTGCCAGCTCAACATTGGACAGTAACGAGCAGTACTTC
>TRBV11-2|TRBJ1-4|TRBD1|once
CASSHPRDRVNEKLFF
TGTGCCAGCAGCCATCCCCGGGACAGGGTAAATGAAAAACTGTTTTTT
>TRBV5-6|TRBJ2-1|NA|NA
CASSLPDNSYNEQFF
TGTGCCAGCAGCCTCCCGGATAACTCCTACAATGAGCAGTTCTTC
>TRBV11-3|TRBJ2-1|NA|NA
CASSSPRGGQFF
TGTGCCAGCAGCTCCCCCAGGGGAGGGCAGTTCTTC
>TRBV7-2|TRBJ1-6|NA|NA
CASSQLISPLHF
TGTGCCAGCAGCCAACTTATCTCACCCCTCCACTTT
>TRBV15|TRBJ2-5|NA|NA
CATSRPKGGRETQYF
TGTGCCACCAGCAGACCTAAGGGAGGTAGAGAGACCCAGTACTTC
>TRBV2|TRBJ1-6|NA|NA
CASRSPGLRRNSPLHF
TGTGCCAGCAGATCGCCGGGCCTTCGGAGAAATTCACCCCTCCACTTT
>TRBV5-1|TRBJ1-3|NA|NA
CASSPGGGALISGNTIYF
TGCGCCAGCAGCCCCGGCGGAGGGGCGCTGATCTCTGGAAACACCATATATTTT
>TRBV9|TRBJ2-3|NA|NA
CASSVGQDTQYF
TGTGCCAGCAGCGTAGGCCAAGATACGCAGTATTTT
>TRBV19|TRBJ2-2|TRBD2|NA
CASTLAGGRGELFF
TGTGCCAGTACTCTAGCGGGGGGACGCGGGGAGCTGTTTTTT
>TRBV5-1|TRBJ2-5|NA|NA
CASSSLRRTQETQYF
TGCGCCAGCAGCTCCCTACGAAGGACTCAAGAGACCCAGTACTTC
>TRBV9|TRBJ2-1|NA|NA
CASSVLLGGEQFF
TGTGCCAGCAGCGTTTTGCTGGGCGGTGAGCAGTTCTTC
>TRBV5-8|TRBJ1-3|TRBD1|once
CASSARGAGNTIYF
TGTGCCAGCAGCGCCAGGGGGGCAGGAAACACCATATATTTT
>TRBV4-1|TRBJ1-2|TRBD1|NA
CASSRGQDYGYTF
TGCGCCAGCAGCCGGGGACAGGACTATGGCTACACCTTC
>TRBV7-9|TRBJ2-7|TRBD1|NA
CASSYGTGGYEQYF
TGTGCCAGCAGCTACGGGACAGGGGGATACGAGCAGTACTTC
>TRBV9|TRBJ2-2|NA|NA
CASSVGQSANTGELFF
TGTGCCAGCAGCGTAGGGCAGTCCGCGAACACCGGGGAGCTGTTTTTT
>TRBV7-2|TRBJ2-2|NA|NA
CASSPQADTGELFF
TGTGCCAGCAGCCCTCAGGCGGACACCGGGGAGCTGTTTTTT
>TRBV10-1|TRBJ2-1|TRBD2|few
CASSPPGTSGNNEQFF
TGCGCCAGCAGTCCCCCGGGGACTAGCGGGAACAATGAGCAGTTCTTC
>TRBV28|TRBJ1-2|NA|NA
CASSIPVGFYGYTF
TGTGCCAGCAGTATCCCGGTGGGGTTCTATGGCTACACCTTC
>TRBV29-1|TRBJ2-7|NA|NA
CSAGQSWSTEQYF
TGCAGCGCAGGACAGTCTTGGTCTACTGAGCAGTACTTC
>TRBV11-2|TRBJ2-1|NA|NA
CASSLGQDRNEQFF
TGTGCCAGCAGCTTAGGACAGGATCGCAATGAGCAGTTCTTC
>TRBV2|TRBJ2-5|NA|NA
CASSVSETQYF
TGTGCCAGCAGTGTTAGTGAGACCCAGTACTTC
>TRBV5-6|TRBJ1-2|NA|NA
CASSLIHWGGYTF
TGTGCCAGCAGCTTAATACACTGGGGTGGCTACACCTTC
>TRBV28|TRBJ2-7|TRBD1|NA
CASRRDRGSPYEQYF
TGTGCCAGCAGACGAGACAGGGGGAGTCCCTACGAGCAGTACTTC
>TRBV5-1|TRBJ2-5|TRBD2|NA
CASRLAGFQETQYF
TGCGCCAGCCGACTAGCGGGTTTCCAAGAGACCCAGTACTTC
>TRBV6-5|TRBJ2-1|TRBD1|NA
CASSLGQGGNNEQFF
TGTGCCAGCAGTTTGGGACAGGGGGGTAACAATGAGCAGTTCTTC
>TRBV7-9|TRBJ2-7|TRBD1|NA
CASSLRRTGGEQYF
TGTGCCAGCAGCTTACGACGGACAGGGGGCGAGCAGTACTTC
>TRBV9|TRBJ1-1|TRBD1|NA
CASSVGLGTGRRAFF
TGTGCCAGCAGCGTAGGACTGGGGACAGGCCGGCGAGCTTTCTTT
>TRBV29-1|TRBJ2-7|TRBD1|few
CSASTGGSSYEQYF
TGCAGCGCGTCGACAGGGGGCAGCTCCTACGAGCAGTACTTC
>TRBV5-1|TRBJ1-4|TRBD1|once
CASSSGQFNEKLFF
TGCGCCAGCAGCTCGGGACAGTTTAATGAAAAACTGTTTTTT
>TRBV5-1|TRBJ2-7|NA|NA
CASSGTNRNYEQYF
TGCGCCAGCAGCGGAACTAACAGGAACTACGAGCAGTACTTC
>TRBV28|TRBJ1-1|NA|NA
CASSLPLTGNTEAFF
TGTGCCAGCAGTTTACCTCTGACAGGGAACACTGAAGCTTTCTTT